This T cell receptor beta chain is from a study of blood T cell repertoires in COVID-19 (TCRdb year 2020). Describing the broader study: Samples covering the acute and convalescent phases of COVID-19 were provided by collaborators in the United States, Italy and Spain. The material from the prospective study consisted of cDNA or gDNA derived from T cells, B-cell-depleted T cells, or PBMCs. Subjects who had been exposed to COVID-19, were actively infected with it, or had recovered from it provided the deeply sampled blood TCRbeta repertoires that made up the dataset. The repertoires were released in a freely available public database meant as a resource for research on the immune response to SARS-CoV-2. The samples were drawn from the first 160 participants of the ongoing ImmuneRACE study and from over 950 subjects provided by 6 global collaborators. A de-identified subject ID, COVID-19 status, age in years and sex were almost always included in the sample metadata. Where available, HLA class I and class II types were taken from metadata supplied by the sample provider and were not determined by assay-based typing. The research as a whole found: The quantity of clinical and demographic metadata differed by source and by participant and was supplied without curation.

Via the germline V gene, CDR1 is MNHEY and CDR2 SVGAGI. The CDR3 holds 13 amino acids from the cysteine to the phenylalanine. CDR3 DNA is the only sequence kept; it has 39 bases, read in frame from the first base. Ends trimmed: V by 6 bases, J by 8 bases; bases unmatched to a gene: 3. TCRbeta CDR3 regions were amplified from genomic DNA using the immunoSEQ Assay, a bias-controlled multiplex PCR. Regarding the original processing steps: Nucleated cell counts per sample were estimated from amplification of reference gene primers within the assay. To quantify the absolute abundance of each unique TCRbeta CDR3 rearrangement, sequence reads were collapsed and filtered. For each sample, productive Simpson clonality was calculated by taking the square root of Simpson's diversity index across productive rearrangements. Drawn from immuneACCESS, this table holds only the in-frame rearrangements with V and J called that TCRdb kept. Clones are partly lost; checked studies trace under half to an unresolved V gene and leave the rest unexplained. The D gene and trimming were derived from the DNA, and the V and J assignments and clone size from that table. A total of some 31,000 clones appear in this sample, about 93% of them only once. In total, the top ten clones hold approximately 4.7% of the sample.

Each collaborating institution followed its own protocols to collect whole blood in K2EDTA tubes. For TCRbeta analysis, collaborators shipped samples in one of three forms: frozen whole blood, isolated PBMCs, or DNA extracted from either of those sample types. As concerns this clone: Its cognate antigen has yet to be identified. Per-nucleotide qualities are absent, and no much larger clonotype sits a single base away.

This TCR was recovered from a human donor in a cohort sampled during active COVID-19. Recombination joined TRBV6-5 with TRBJ1-6; 8 central nucleotides agree with TRBD1. Sequences were obtained from peripheral blood. The CDR3 loop reads CASSGQGDSPLHF. The bases read TGTGCCAGCAGCGGACAGGGAGATTCACCCCTCCACTTT.